Presented here are 3 T cell receptor beta chains from one specimen sequenced in a study of T-cell memory formation after mild COVID-19. TCRdb fed the 5' RACE reads into MiXCR, producing one record per CDR3 protein. The repertoire holds some 600,000 distinct CDR3 sequences, with roughly a sixth as singletons. The sequencing input was PBMCs or a T cell subset sorted from them (not recorded which). The receptors stem from an adult woman who had mild COVID-19 (a few samples of this study predate the infection). Cell type and time point are not known.

This clonotype showed up just a few times. The genes are TRBV19 and TRBJ2-1; TRBD2 matches at 7 bases. With 6 bases clipped from V and 3 bases from J, the junction kept 5 bases outside the gene matches. This CDR3 comprises 14 residues. Germline-derived CDR1 and CDR2 are LNHDA and SQIVND (reference sequence). CDR3 DNA sequence: TGTGCCAGTAGCAGTAGCGGGTACTACAATGAGCAGTTCTTC. It yields the protein CASSSSGYYNEQFF.

This chain connects TRBV16 to TRBJ2-7; D call uncertain. The CDR3 runs to 14 residues. Germline V gene lookup returns CDR1 KGHSY and CDR2 FQNENV. The germline V and J ends were trimmed by 5 bases and 0 bases, with 11 bases remaining between them. The CDR3 is CASSLRHGSYEQYF. The CDR3 bases are TGTGCCAGCAGCTTACGACACGGCTCCTACGAGCAGTACTTC.

This chain joins TRBV29-1 and TRBJ1-3; D call uncertain. V was cut by 4 bases and J by 5 bases, with 6 bases left in between. CDR1 is SQVTM and CDR2 is ANQGSEA in the germline V gene. This CDR3 is 11 amino acids long. The CDR3 loop is CSVVFRNTIYF. The CDR3 DNA is TGCAGCGTTGTCTTCCGAAACACCATATATTTT.